This entry lists 21 T cell receptor beta chains sequenced from one sample in a study of regulatory T cells in long-lasting Graves disease. With iRepertoire HTBI primers and Arm-PCR of CDR3 regions, TCR beta libraries were built. TCRdb itself ran the multiplex PCR reads through MiXCR, one entry per CDR3 protein. The table records around 360,000 distinct CDR3 sequences, about a sixth of them present only once. Time point meaning: newly diagnosed GD, antithyroid drugs for less than 3 months. PBMC-extracted RNA yielded the TCR library. This same sample was also part of a study on T cells in Graves' hyperthyroidism and ophthalmopathy.

The specimen was peripheral blood mononuclear cells (PBMCs), collected at new diagnosis, from a patient treated with antithyroid drugs. These receptors all come from a woman aged 18-29 years with Graves disease.

At least ten counts were recorded for this clonotype. The gene calls are TRBV7-2 and TRBJ1-2; no definite D call. Trimming pared 1 base from V and 8 bases from J, leaving 8 bases between. The CDR3 contains 12 residues. Germline-derived CDR1 and CDR2 are SGHTA and FQGNSA. This CDR3 reads CASSLVGLGYTF. DNA of the CDR3: TGTGCCAGCAGCTTAGTGGGGTTGGGCTACACCTTC.

The CDR3 reads CASSPPGTGGWDEQFF. DNA for the CDR3: TGTGCCAGCAGTCCCCCCGGGACAGGGGGGTGGGATGAGCAGTTCTTC. The V and J genes are TRBV28 and TRBJ2-1, with 11 bases aligning to TRBD1. The germline V gene encodes CDR1 MDHEN and CDR2 SYDVKM. With V trimmed by 5 bases and J by 8 bases, 11 bases remained unmatched. The CDR3 has 16 residues.

A single count supports this clonotype. Possible read error: a much larger clone is one base away. V and J are TRBV5-1 and TRBJ2-4; D perhaps matches TRBD1 (6 bases). Germline assignment: CDR1 SGHRS and CDR2 YFSETQ. The CDR3 covers 18 residues. V was shortened by 0 bases and J by 6 bases, with 22 bases between the two germline ends. In DNA form, the CDR3 reads TGCGCCAGCAGCTTGGGAGGGCTGGGACCTCAAGGGGGAAACATTCAGTACTTC. This codes for CASSLGGLGPQGGNIQYF.

This rearrangement joins TRBV29-1 to TRBJ2-1; D call uncertain. This CDR3 has 11 residues. V was pared by 0 bases and J by 10 bases, with 7 bases between. Germline V gene lookup returns CDR1 SQVTM and CDR2 ANQGSEA. The chain's CDR3 is CSVEDPREQFF. CDR3 bases: TGCAGCGTTGAAGACCCACGGGAGCAGTTCTTC.

This clonotype was seen ten or more times. The V and J genes are TRBV11-2 and TRBJ1-5, with TRBD1 as a possible D gene (5 bases). V lost 3 bases and J lost 1, with 10 bases in between. Germline CDR1 is SGHAT and CDR2 is FQNNGV. CDR3 length equals 15 residues. CDR3 nucleotides: TGTGCCAGCAGCTTTGGGGGGGGAAGCAATCAGCCCCAGCATTTT. This encodes CASSFGGGSNQPQHF.

This clonotype appeared many times. The chain joins TRBV20-1 to TRBJ2-2, with unresolved D. V lost 3 bases and J lost 7, with 15 bases in between. The CDR3 runs to 14 residues. Germline V CDR1 and CDR2: DFQATT, SNEGSKA (reference sequence). CDR3: CSARVQEHIGELFF. The DNA for the CDR3 is TGCAGTGCTAGGGTCCAAGAACACATCGGGGAGCTGTTTTTT.

This clonotype was found many times. The chain joins TRBV18 to TRBJ2-2, with D unclear. The germline V and J ends were trimmed by 3 bases and 2 bases, with 13 bases remaining between them. Germline lookup yields CDR1 KGHSH and CDR2 LQKENI. This CDR3 has 16 residues. DNA for the CDR3: TGTGCCAGCTCACCTTTGCGGCCTGAAAACACCGGGGAGCTGTTTTTT. Amino acid sequence: CASSPLRPENTGELFF.

This clonotype was observed a few times. J is TRBJ1-1 and V is TRBV4-1; weak D call: TRBD1 (6 bases). CDR3 size: 13 residues. Trimming shortened V by 0 bases and J by 8 bases, and 10 bases separated the two germline ends. Looked up from germline, CDR1 is MGHRA and CDR2 is YSYEKL. The CDR3 bases are TGCGCCAGCAGCCAAGACAGGGGATGGGAAGCTTTCTTT. Its protein is CASSQDRGWEAFF.

There are many counts of this clonotype. The chain couples TRBV12-3 or TRBV12-4 to TRBJ2-5, with 10 bases lining up with TRBD2. This CDR3 comprises 15 residues. V dropped 6 bases and J dropped 4; count of bases not matched to a gene: 8. The CDR3 spells CASSDSGGASETQYF. CDR3 DNA sequence: TGTGCCAGCAGCGACAGCGGGGGGGCCTCAGAGACCCAGTACTTC.

In its sample, this clonotype was seen a few times. The chain links TRBV11-2 to TRBJ2-1; unclear D gene. The CDR3 length is 12 residues. The germline V gene has CDR1 SGHAT and CDR2 FQNNGV. V lost 5 bases and J 5 bases, leaving 7 bases between the germline ends. The CDR3 nucleotides are TGTGCCAGCAGCCTCAACCACAATGAGCAGTTCTTC. Its translation: CASSLNHNEQFF.

This clonotype was detected many times. The chain links TRBV2 to TRBJ2-2; 9 bases agree with TRBD1. The length of the CDR3 is 15 residues. The J segment lost 2 bases and the V segment lost 8 bases, leaving 6 bases of the junction unmatched. Germline V lookup: CDR1 SNHLY, CDR2 FYNNEI. DNA of the CDR3: TGTGCCAGCTTGAGGACAGGGGTAAACACCGGGGAGCTGTTTTTT. Protein product: CASLRTGVNTGELFF.

This clonotype appeared a few times. The V gene is TRBV4-1, the J gene TRBJ2-5, with TRBD2 identical over 10 bases. This CDR3 is 16 amino acids long. The V and J ends lost 3 bases and 5 bases, in that order; junction bases with no gene match: 9. The germline V gene encodes CDR1 MGHRA and CDR2 YSYEKL. CDR3 in DNA: TGCGCCAGCAGCCAGAGACTAGCGGGTCGGGTGGAGACCCAGTACTTC. This encodes CASSQRLAGRVETQYF.

This clonotype was picked up many times. The gene calls are TRBV6-1 and TRBJ1-5; 9 bases line up with TRBD1. CDR3 length equals 14 residues. Germline assignment: CDR1 MNHNS and CDR2 SASEGT. The V and J ends lost 5 bases and 7 bases, in that order; junction bases with no gene match: 6. CDR3 region: CASSPDRGNQPQHF. The CDR3 bases are TGTGCCAGCAGTCCGGACAGGGGAAACCAGCCCCAGCATTTT.

There are many counts of this clonotype. J is TRBJ1-5 and V is TRBV11-2; a possible D gene is TRBD1 (5 bases). The CDR3 extends over 16 amino acids. Per the germline V gene, CDR1 is SGHAT and CDR2 is FQNNGV. V gave up 0 bases and J gave up 4 bases, with 13 bases separating them. Written as DNA, the CDR3 is TGTGCCAGCAGCTTAGATCACCGGGGGGGGAATCAGCCCCAGCATTTT. Translated: CASSLDHRGGNQPQHF.

This clonotype was counted between two and nine times. V and J are TRBV7-9 and TRBJ2-7, with 7 bases fitting TRBD1. After removal of 5 bases from V and 4 bases from J, the junction contained 8 bases not matched to a gene. Germline V gene sequence: CDR1 SEHNR, CDR2 FQNEAQ (reference sequence). The CDR3 spans 14 residues. CDR3 nucleotides: TGTGCCAGCAGCCTCGGGACAGACAAATACGAGCAGTACTTC. Its translation is CASSLGTDKYEQYF.

At least ten counts were recorded for this clonotype. CDR3 protein: CASSLRGPNNEQFF. CDR3 bases: TGTGCCAGCAGTTTACGGGGGCCGAACAATGAGCAGTTCTTC. The rearrangement links TRBV28 to TRBJ2-1; tentatively, D is TRBD1 or TRBD2 (6 bases each). CDR1 is MDHEN and CDR2 is SYDVKM in the germline V gene. Trimming cost V 2 bases and J 5 bases, with 10 bases left between them. This CDR3 spans 14 amino acids.

This clonotype has ten or more counts. CDR3 amino acids: CASSLGSGGAETQYF. CDR3 DNA: TGTGCCAGCAGCTTGGGGAGCGGGGGGGCAGAGACCCAGTACTTC. The chain combines TRBV7-3 with TRBJ2-5, with 10 positions matching TRBD2. Germline lookup yields CDR1 SGHTA and CDR2 FQGTGA. V shed 3 bases and J 4 bases; nucleotides not matched to a gene: 5. This CDR3 comprises 15 residues.

This clonotype showed up just once. The chain couples TRBV28 to TRBJ2-7; TRBD1 matches at 9 bases. Germline values: CDR1 MDHEN, CDR2 SYDVKM. The CDR3 covers 16 residues. V was pared by 2 bases and J by 1 base, with 6 bases of the junction left unmatched. The CDR3, as DNA: TGTGCCAGCAGTTTAAACCGAGGGACAGGGTCCTACGAGCAGTACTTC. It is translated as CASSLNRGTGSYEQYF.

This clonotype has ten or more counts. J is TRBJ1-2 and V is TRBV30; TRBD1 aligns across 9 bases. The ends lost 4 bases at V and 8 bases at J; junction bases unmatched: 8. The CDR3 consists of 13 residues. Germline CDR1 reads GTSNPN; CDR2 reads SVGIG (reference sequence). CDR3 sequence: CAWNPGQGGGYTF. Here the CDR3 DNA reads TGTGCCTGGAACCCGGGACAGGGAGGCGGCTACACCTTC. The full variable domain, its missing parts supplied by reference TRBV30 and TRBJ1-2, is SQTIHQWPATLVQPVGSPLSLECTVEGTSNPNLYWYRQAAGRGLQLLFYSVGIGQISSEVPQNLSASRPQDRQFILSSKKLLLSDSGFYLCAWNPGQGGGYTFGSGTRLTVV.

This clonotype turned up a few times. The chain links TRBV29-1 to TRBJ1-1; D might be TRBD1 (6 bases). This CDR3 is 14 amino acids long. V was cut by 7 bases and J by 3 bases, with 18 bases left in between. Germline CDR1 SQVTM, CDR2 ANQGSEA. The CDR3 region has the DNA TGCAGCGATGAGGTCACAGGGCTGCACACTGAAGCTTTCTTT. Its translation is CSDEVTGLHTEAFF.

This clonotype was counted ten times or more. The chain carries TRBV20-1 and TRBJ2-1, with 10 bases matching TRBD1. V trimming: 5 bases; J trimming: 4 bases; junction bases outside the gene matches: 14. Germline V gene lookup returns CDR1 DFQATT and CDR2 SNEGSKA (reference sequence). The CDR3 consists of 17 residues. CDR3 in DNA: TGCAGTGCTCCCGGGACAGGGGCCCGCACGGGGTACAATGAGCAGTTCTTC. Protein sequence: CSAPGTGARTGYNEQFF.